This TCR beta chain was captured in a study of blood T cell repertoires in COVID-19. The wider study: Donors in the United States, Italy and Spain gave samples during acute or convalescent COVID-19. In each case, the material was cDNA or gDNA derived from T cells, B-cell-depleted T cells, or PBMCs.

The CDR3 is 17 amino acids. CDR1 is PRHDT, CDR2 FYEKMQ, per germline (reference sequence). V dropped 5 bases and J dropped 2; count of bases not matched to a gene: 12. Measured with immunoSEQ multiplex PCR; TCRdb has only the in-frame clones, and not every one. This repertoire shows around 170,000 clones, around 83% found once; its top ten account for about 5.7%. Sequenced input: peripheral blood. The chain uses TRBV13 and TRBJ2-3; 8 bases map to TRBD1. The receptor's source is a woman aged 40 to 49 with acute or convalescent COVID-19. CDR3 residues: CASSHETPGQATDTQYF. The CDR3 DNA sequence: TGTGCCAGCAGCCACGAAACACCGGGACAGGCCACAGATACGCAGTATTTT.